This TCR beta chain comes out of a study of blood T cell repertoires in COVID-19. Study details: Sources were T cells, B-cell-depleted T cells, or PBMCs; the material itself was cDNA or gDNA.

As processed by the authors: Amplification with reference gene primers provided the estimates of nucleated cell counts. Here immunoSEQ multiplex PCR was the method, and the copy in TCRdb shows in-frame clones only, minus some. The DNA gave D and trimming, while V, J and clone size come from that table. In the table there are roughly 230,000 clones, around 81% of which are singletons. Sequencing input: PBMCs or T cells enriched from blood (not recorded which). The receptor comes from a man aged 50 or older who had recovered from COVID-19.

The CDR3 coding sequence is TGTGCCAGCAGCTTCTCCAGGGGAGGGGGCTCCTACGAGCAGTACTTC. Its translation: CASSFSRGGGSYEQYF. The chain employs TRBV7-6 and TRBJ2-7; possibly TRBD2 for D (7 bases). This CDR3 region has 16 residues. Germline values: CDR1 SGHVS, CDR2 FNYEAQ. Trimming took 3 bases from V and 0 from J, leaving 15 bases between them.